This is a list of T cell receptor beta chains from one sample in a study of OX40 agonist ivuxolimab in advanced cancers. Libraries were prepared by immunoSEQ multiplex PCR; TCRdb keeps only in-frame clonotypes and omits some of them. Of about 60,000 clones in the sample, around nine tenths were seen once. The source material was CD4+ or CD8+ T cells sorted from blood, sampled in a trial of the OX40 agonist ivuxolimab. The receptors were gathered from an adult with an advanced solid tumor such as melanoma, head and neck, liver or kidney cancer. Both conserved end residues are part of each CDR3. The D gene is left open where the match is weak. Clone size is stated in some rows and not others, as once, few, many or a class when expanded.

D,size,J,V,DNA,CDR3
-,-,TRBJ2-7,TRBV28,TGTGCCAGCAGCCCCCCGGACGCCTCCTACGAGCAGTACTTC,CASSPPDASYEQYF
TRBD2,-,TRBJ2-2,TRBV28,TGTGCCAGCACCCTCCCCGGACTAGCGGGAGGGGAGCTGTTTTTT,CASTLPGLAGGELFF
-,-,TRBJ2-5,TRBV5-1,TGCGCCAGCAGCTTGGGGGGAAGGGAAGAGACCCAGTACTTC,CASSLGGREETQYF
-,-,TRBJ1-1,TRBV28,TGTGCCAGCAGCCTTGCCGCCTACTACACTGAAGCTTTCTTT,CASSLAAYYTEAFF
-,-,TRBJ2-5,TRBV5-1,TGCGCCAGCAGCCTACCTTTCGGGGTTTATCGTGAGACCCAGTACTTC,CASSLPFGVYRETQYF
TRBD2,-,TRBJ2-1,TRBV5-4,TGTGCCAGCAGCGCTAGCGGGAGGGCCTGGAATGAGCAGTTCTTC,CASSASGRAWNEQFF
-,-,TRBJ2-5,TRBV10-1,TGCGCCAGCAGTGAACATAAACAAGAGACCCAGTACTTC,CASSEHKQETQYF
-,-,TRBJ2-5,TRBV29-1,TGCAGCGTTGTGATCAGCGGTATGAGCATCGAGTACTTC,CSVVISGMSIEYF
-,-,TRBJ2-5,TRBV28,TGTGCCAGCAGTCACGGGATCAGGAGGGGGGAGACCCAGTACTTC,CASSHGIRRGETQYF
-,-,TRBJ1-6,TRBV5-8,TGTGCCAGCAGCTTGGGACAGGCGGATTCACCCCTCCACTTT,CASSLGQADSPLHF
TRBD2,-,TRBJ2-3,TRBV13,TGTGCCAGCAGCCGCCTTAGCGGGAGGGCCGTGTACACAGATACGCAGTATTTT,CASSRLSGRAVYTDTQYF
-,once,TRBJ2-7,TRBV6-9,TGTGCCAGCAGCTCAGGGTTCGAGCAGTACTTC,CASSSGFEQYF
-,-,TRBJ2-2,TRBV18,TGTGCCAGCTCACGTCCCCAAGGGGAGCTGTTTTTT,CASSRPQGELFF
-,-,TRBJ1-3,TRBV6-5,TGTGCCAGCAGTCGGTCCTCTGGAAACACCATATATTTT,CASSRSSGNTIYF
-,-,TRBJ2-5,TRBV5-5,TGTGCCAGCAGCTTGGCATGGGAAGAGACCCAGTACTTC,CASSLAWEETQYF
-,-,TRBJ2-1,TRBV7-2,TGTGCCAGCAGCTTAGCGAAGGGAAATGAGCAGTTCTTC,CASSLAKGNEQFF
TRBD1,few,TRBJ1-3,TRBV6-5,TGTGCCTCTCACGACAGGGCGACTGGAAACACCATATATTTT,CASHDRATGNTIYF
-,-,TRBJ2-5,TRBV7-2,TGTGCCAGCAGCTTGAGGAGGGAGACCCAGTACTTC,CASSLRRETQYF
TRBD2,-,TRBJ2-6,TRBV5-6,TGTGCCAGCAGCCCCGGGTGGACTAGCGGGAGATTAGGGGCCAACGTCCTGACTTTC,CASSPGWTSGRLGANVLTF
-,-,TRBJ1-2,TRBV6-6,TGTGCCAGCAGTCGTAGGGGGGATCACTATGGCTACACCTTC,CASSRRGDHYGYTF
-,-,TRBJ1-6,TRBV27,TGTGCCAGCAGTTTGGGGGCCTATTCACCCCTCCACTTT,CASSLGAYSPLHF
-,-,TRBJ2-7,TRBV7-2,TGTGCCAGCAGCGACGCCACCGGGACCCTAAACTACGAGCAGTACTTC,CASSDATGTLNYEQYF
TRBD1,once,TRBJ2-5,TRBV7-2,TGTGCCAGCAGCCGTCGACAGGGCCTGGGAGTGGAGACCCAGTACTTC,CASSRRQGLGVETQYF
-,-,TRBJ1-2,TRBV13,TGTGCCAGCAGCTTAGGACTTGGGGCCGAGAATGGCTACACCTTC,CASSLGLGAENGYTF
-,-,TRBJ1-2,TRBV2,TGTGCCAGCAGTGAATCTCGAGATTATGGCTACACCTTC,CASSESRDYGYTF
TRBD2,-,TRBJ2-1,TRBV28,TGTGCCAGCAGCCAGACTAGCGGGAGTGGCGTCGATGAGCAGTTCTTC,CASSQTSGSGVDEQFF
TRBD2,-,TRBJ2-7,TRBV28,TGTGCCAGCAGACCCGGACTAGCGGGAGGGGCGGACTTC,CASRPGLAGGADF
-,-,TRBJ2-5,TRBV28,TGTGCCAGCAGTTCCCCCGGCCAGGGTAAAAAGACCCAGTACTTC,CASSSPGQGKKTQYF
TRBD1,-,TRBJ2-6,TRBV18,TGTGCCAGCTCACCCCTCCCCCTTTTCGACAGGGGGTTGGCTGGGGCCAACGTCCTGACTTTC,CASSPLPLFDRGLAGANVLTF
-,once,TRBJ1-1,TRBV5-6,TGTGCCAGCAGCTTCACCTTATTTACCGGACGGCGGGGGGCTGAAGCTTTCTTT,CASSFTLFTGRRGAEAFF